Only one count was recorded for the clone carrying this T cell receptor beta chain. In the source study's methods: Cell counts per sample came from amplifying reference gene primers. The repertoire was sequenced with immunoSEQ multiplex PCR; TCRdb's copy has only in-frame clones and lacks some. V and J calls and clone size are copied from that table; D and trimming were computed from the DNA. The data show 210,000 or so clones, 80% to 90% seen once. These data belong to a study of blood T cell repertoires in COVID-19. Across the whole study: Sites in the United States, Italy and Spain provided acute and convalescent COVID-19 samples. PBMCs, B-cell-depleted T cells, or T cells were the source of the cDNA or gDNA that made up the material.

With 8 bases removed from V and 5 bases from J, the gap between germline ends came to 19 bases. Germline CDR1 is MNHEY and CDR2 is SMNVEV (reference sequence). The CDR3 is 14 residues long. Source material: peripheral blood. The receptor was isolated from a middle-aged man with acute or convalescent COVID-19. J is TRBJ2-7 and V is TRBV27; the D gene is possibly TRBD1 (6 bases). For the CDR3, the DNA is TGTGCCAGCTCACCAATATCAGGGGACCACGAGCAGTACTTC. As protein: CASSPISGDHEQYF.